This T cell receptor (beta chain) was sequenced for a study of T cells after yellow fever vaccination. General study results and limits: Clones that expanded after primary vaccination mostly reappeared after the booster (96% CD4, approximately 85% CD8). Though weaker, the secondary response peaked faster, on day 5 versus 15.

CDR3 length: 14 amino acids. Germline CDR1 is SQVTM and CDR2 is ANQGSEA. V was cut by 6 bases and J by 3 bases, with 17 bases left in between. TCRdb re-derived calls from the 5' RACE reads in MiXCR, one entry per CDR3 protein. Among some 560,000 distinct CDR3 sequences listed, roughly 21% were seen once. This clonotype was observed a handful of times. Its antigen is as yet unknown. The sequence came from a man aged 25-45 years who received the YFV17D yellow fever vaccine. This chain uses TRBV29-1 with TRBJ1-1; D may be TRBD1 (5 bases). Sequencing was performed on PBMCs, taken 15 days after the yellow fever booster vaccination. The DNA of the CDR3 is TGCAGCGTCGTCGGACTGGAGGGGTACACTGAAGCTTTCTTT. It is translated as CSVVGLEGYTEAFF.